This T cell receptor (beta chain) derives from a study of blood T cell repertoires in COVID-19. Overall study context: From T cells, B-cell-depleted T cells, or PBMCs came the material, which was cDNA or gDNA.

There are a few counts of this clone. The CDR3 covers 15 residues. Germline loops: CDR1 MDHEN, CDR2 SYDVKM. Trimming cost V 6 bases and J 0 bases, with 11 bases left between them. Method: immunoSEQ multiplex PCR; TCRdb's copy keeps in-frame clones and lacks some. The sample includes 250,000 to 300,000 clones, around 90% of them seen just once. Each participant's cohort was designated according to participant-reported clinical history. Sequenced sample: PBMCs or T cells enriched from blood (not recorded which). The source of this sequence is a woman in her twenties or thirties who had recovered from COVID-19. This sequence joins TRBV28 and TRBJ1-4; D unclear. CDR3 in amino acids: CASRPYGATNEKLFF. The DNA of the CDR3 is TGTGCCAGCAGACCCTACGGTGCAACTAATGAAAAACTGTTTTTT.